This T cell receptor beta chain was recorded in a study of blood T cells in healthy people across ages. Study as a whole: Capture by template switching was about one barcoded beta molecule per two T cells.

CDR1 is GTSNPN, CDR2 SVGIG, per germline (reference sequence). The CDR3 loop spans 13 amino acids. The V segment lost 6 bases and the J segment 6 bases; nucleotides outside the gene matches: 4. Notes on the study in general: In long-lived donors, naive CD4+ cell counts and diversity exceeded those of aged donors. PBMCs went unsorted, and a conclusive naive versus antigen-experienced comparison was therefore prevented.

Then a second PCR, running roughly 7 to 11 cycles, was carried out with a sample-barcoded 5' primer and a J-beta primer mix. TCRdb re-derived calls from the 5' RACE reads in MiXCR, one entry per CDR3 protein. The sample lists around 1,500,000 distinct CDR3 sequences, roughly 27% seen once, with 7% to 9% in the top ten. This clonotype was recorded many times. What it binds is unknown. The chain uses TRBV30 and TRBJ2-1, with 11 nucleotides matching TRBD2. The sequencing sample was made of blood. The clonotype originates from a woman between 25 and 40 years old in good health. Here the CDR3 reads CACSGLAGNEQFF. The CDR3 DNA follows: TGTGCCTGTTCCGGACTAGCGGGCAATGAGCAGTTCTTC.